The source of this TCR beta chain is a study of siplizumab effects on memory and regulatory T cells. Study observations and caveats: Researchers could map only a minor fraction of alloreactive clones to unstimulated subsets. The study found that siplizumab significantly reduced alloreactive sequences traceable to unstimulated CD4+ memory cells. Many proliferating CD4+ or CD8+ clones remained unclassified. Roughly 80-96% of them could not be assigned either a naive or a memory phenotype. Under siplizumab, an average about 70% of mappable alloreactive CD4+ clones were Treg-derived, compared with 25% to 30% in controls.

The protocol was immunoSEQ multiplex PCR, while the TCRdb copy is restricted to in-frame clones and leaves out a portion. Found here are about 66,000 clones, approximately 97% of them singletons; the top ten hold approximately 0.1%. Germline CDR1 SGHNT, CDR2 YYREEE (reference sequence). There are 16 residues in the CDR3. V lost 0 bases and J 9 bases, leaving 19 bases between the germline ends. As for this clone: Its antigen is as yet unknown.

The chain links TRBV5-4 to TRBJ2-1, with a tentative D call TRBD2 (6 bases). Sequencing was carried out using naive CD8+ T cells sorted from blood. This sequence was found in a human donor in good health. This CDR3 is CASSLAETGPGGEQFF. The CDR3 DNA reads as TGTGCCAGCAGCTTGGCCGAGACGGGACCCGGGGGTGAGCAGTTCTTC.